This record concerns one T cell receptor beta chain sequence. This entry belongs to a study of blood T cell repertoires in COVID-19. About the research overall: The origin of the acute and convalescent COVID-19 samples was the United States, Italy and Spain.

During active infection, Seattle patients enrolled and were then monitored through disease. Unmatched junction bases numbered 3, after V lost 5 bases and J lost 9 bases. The CDR3 has 13 amino acids. Original methodology: Amplification of reference gene primers provided the estimated nucleated cell counts. Libraries were prepared by immunoSEQ multiplex PCR; TCRdb keeps only in-frame clonotypes and omits some of them. D and trimming were read from the DNA, whereas the V and J calls and clone size are those reported in that table. This table holds 150,000 to 200,000 clones, around four fifths found once.

The rearrangement joins TRBV12-3 or TRBV12-4 to TRBJ1-6, with 8 bases aligning to TRBD1. Sequenced: peripheral blood. The TCR was taken from a woman aged 65 to 85 with COVID-19, enrolled during active disease. The DNA for the CDR3 is TGTGCCAGCAGTCGACAGGGGATTTCACCCCTCCACTTT. Amino acids: CASSRQGISPLHF.